This TCR beta chain was sequenced during a study of Graves' ophthalmopathy and Graves' hyperthyroidism. Investigators amplified TCR beta CDR3 regions from RNA transcripts. RT-PCR was first run with HTBI primers, then multiplex PCR in a second round. TCRdb redid the calling of the multiplex PCR reads with MiXCR, one entry per CDR3 protein. Of roughly 610,000 distinct CDR3 sequences in the sample, around a fifth were seen once. Germline trimming cut 6 bases from V and 5 bases from J; bases unmatched to any gene: 9. The CDR3 is 15 amino acids. From germline, CDR1 is MDHEN and CDR2 SYDVKM. Broader study findings: Blood repertoires reportedly contained most expanded thyroid clonotypes above 0.001 frequency.

Ten or more counts support this clonotype. Its antigen is unidentified. The specimen sequenced was peripheral blood. This TCR derives from a woman aged 18-29 years with stable Graves' hyperthyroidism. Some clones in this sample may be carry-over from other donors' samples. The chain links TRBV28 to TRBJ1-5, with 8 positions matching TRBD1. The CDR3 nucleotides read TGTGCCAGCAGCCGCGGGACAGGTAGGGATCAGCCCCAGCATTTT. It codes for CASSRGTGRDQPQHF.